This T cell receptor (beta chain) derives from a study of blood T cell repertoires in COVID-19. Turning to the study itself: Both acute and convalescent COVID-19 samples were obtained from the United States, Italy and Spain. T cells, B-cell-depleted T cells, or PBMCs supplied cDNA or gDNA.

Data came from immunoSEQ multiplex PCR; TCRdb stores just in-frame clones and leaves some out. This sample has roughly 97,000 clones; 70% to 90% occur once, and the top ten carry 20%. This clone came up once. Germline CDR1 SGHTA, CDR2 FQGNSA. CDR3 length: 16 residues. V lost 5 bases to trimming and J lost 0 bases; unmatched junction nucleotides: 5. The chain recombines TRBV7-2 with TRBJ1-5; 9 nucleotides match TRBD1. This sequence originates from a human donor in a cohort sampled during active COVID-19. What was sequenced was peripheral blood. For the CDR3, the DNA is TGTGCCAGCAGCCCTGGGACAGGGAATAGCAATCAGCCCCAGCATTTT. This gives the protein CASSPGTGNSNQPQHF.